This record concerns one T cell receptor (beta chain) sequence. What it recognizes is unknown. The data stem from a study of cytomegalovirus exposure and HLA in healthy donors. Study as a whole: Falling in the Caucasian-associated ancestry cluster were 81% of approximately 400 genotyped donors. Study-wide points: TCR beta chain V- and J-gene trimming was linked, in a later analysis, to a missense variant in DCLRE1C.

Trimming shortened V by 1 base and J by 7 bases, and 8 bases separated the two germline ends. Germline CDR1 SGHTA, CDR2 FQGNSA. The CDR3 contains 13 residues. Primers for the PCR totalled 60 Vbeta and 13 Jbeta. Using immunoSEQ multiplex PCR, the repertoire was profiled, and TCRdb retains in-frame clones only, with some absent. This table holds around 98,000 clones, roughly two thirds found once. The receptor comes from a female donor in good health and CMV-seronegative. The rearrangement links TRBV7-2 to TRBJ1-5, with unresolved D. The specimen was PBMCs. The CDR3 DNA reads TGTGCCAGCAGCTTAGGTTTCCCACAGCCCCAGCATTTT. The encoded protein is CASSLGFPQPQHF.